These 13 T cell receptor beta chains originate from one sample sequenced in a study of cytomegalovirus exposure and HLA in healthy donors. Primers for the PCR totalled 60 Vbeta and 13 Jbeta. Using immunoSEQ multiplex PCR, the repertoire was profiled, and TCRdb retains in-frame clones only, with some absent. Here the sample spans 170,000 or so clones, around three quarters being singletons. Source material: PBMCs. All receptors derive from a man aged 40-49 years in good health and CMV-seronegative.

The chain recombines TRBV18 with TRBJ2-5, with 11 nucleotides matching TRBD1. The V segment lost 6 bases and the J segment 5 bases; nucleotides outside the gene matches: 8. The V gene's germline CDR1 is KGHSH and CDR2 LQKENI. This CDR3 region has 15 residues. The DNA of the CDR3 is TGTGCCAGCTCGGATGGACAGGGGGCCTCCGAGACCCAGTACTTC. Translation gives CASSDGQGASETQYF.

This sequence joins TRBV9 and TRBJ2-1; 10 bases line up with TRBD2. The CDR3 is 17 residues long. Per the germline V gene, CDR1 is SGDLS and CDR2 is YYNGEE. The ends lost 4 bases at V and 3 bases at J; junction bases unmatched: 10. The DNA of the CDR3 is TGTGCCAGCAGCCCCCACGGACTAGCGGTTAACTACAATGAGCAGTTCTTC. Translating gives CASSPHGLAVNYNEQFF.

V is TRBV18 and J is TRBJ1-1; D not resolved. The V gene's germline CDR1 is KGHSH and CDR2 LQKENI. The CDR3 has 15 amino acids. V was shortened by 6 bases and J by 1 base, with 15 bases between the two germline ends. CDR3: CASSIMTAANTEAFF. The CDR3, as DNA: TGTGCCAGCTCCATTATGACGGCGGCGAACACTGAAGCTTTCTTT.

The chain uses TRBV18 and TRBJ2-2, with 8 bases matching TRBD1. The germline CDR1 and CDR2 sequences are KGHSH and LQKENI. The junction had 9 bases not matched to a gene; V was cut back by 3 bases and J by 3 bases. CDR3 size: 17 residues. The CDR3 reads CASSPRQGASDTGELFF. The CDR3 nucleotides are TGTGCCAGCTCACCCCGTCAGGGGGCTTCGGACACCGGGGAGCTGTTTTTT. Full variable domain (remainder filled in from reference TRBV18 and TRBJ2-2): NAGVMQNPRHLVRRRGQEARLRCSPMKGHSHVYWYRQLPEEGLKFMVYLQKENIIDESGMPKERFSAEFPKEGPSILRIQQVVRGDSAAYFCASSPRQGASDTGELFFGEGSRLTVL.

The chain employs TRBV5-1 and TRBJ1-2, with unresolved D. Germline CDR1 reads SGHRS; CDR2 reads YFSETQ. This CDR3 comprises 14 residues. V was pared by 4 bases and J by 5 bases, with 15 bases between. In DNA form, the CDR3 reads TGCGCCAGCAGCGGTCAGGAGGCGTGGTATGGCTACACCTTC. This gives the protein CASSGQEAWYGYTF.

J is TRBJ1-2 and V is TRBV5-6; D unresolved. V shed 1 base and J shed 0 bases, with 10 bases lying between them. Germline V gene data show CDR1 as SGHDT and CDR2 as YYEEEE. This CDR3 is built from 15 residues. The CDR3 spells CASSLFRLANYGYTF. In DNA form, the CDR3 reads TGTGCCAGCAGCTTGTTCAGGCTGGCTAACTATGGCTACACCTTC.

This clone occurred a few times. This chain joins TRBV30 and TRBJ2-1, with D perhaps matching TRBD1 (6 bases). This CDR3 is 14 amino acids long. Germline CDR1 GTSNPN, CDR2 SVGIG (reference sequence). V was cut by 8 bases and J by 6 bases, with 20 bases left in between. CDR3 nucleotides: TGTGCCCGAGAGACAGGCAATGCCCGCAATGAGCAGTTCTTC. This codes for CARETGNARNEQFF.

The genes are TRBV7-2 and TRBJ2-6; 9 positions match TRBD1. CDR1 SGHTA and CDR2 FQGNSA come from the germline V gene. Trimming removed 3 bases from V and 0 bases from J; junction bases left unmatched: 6. The CDR3 is 18 residues long. The CDR3 reads CASSFWGQGSSGANVLTF. CDR3 nucleotide sequence: TGTGCCAGCAGCTTTTGGGGACAGGGTAGCTCTGGGGCCAACGTCCTGACTTTC.

J is TRBJ1-1 and V is TRBV10-3; 7 bases match TRBD1. CDR1 is ENHRY and CDR2 is SYGVKD in the germline V gene. The ends lost 6 bases at V and 5 bases at J; junction bases unmatched: 12. This CDR3 has 15 residues. Here the CDR3 DNA reads TGTGCCATCAGCCGTCAGGGGGATATGGCGACTGAAGCTTTCTTT. This encodes CAISRQGDMATEAFF.

V and J are TRBV9 and TRBJ1-2, with 8 bases aligning to TRBD1. CDR1 is SGDLS, CDR2 YYNGEE, per germline. With V trimmed by 0 bases and J by 1 base, 5 bases remained unmatched. The CDR3 loop spans 16 amino acids. The CDR3 is CASSVVTGALNYGYTF. DNA for the CDR3: TGTGCCAGCAGCGTAGTGACAGGGGCCCTTAACTATGGCTACACCTTC.

This clone appeared a few times. The rearrangement uses TRBV4-3 and TRBJ2-5; the match to TRBD2 covers 7 bases. J was trimmed by 9 bases and V by 0 bases; bases with no gene match: 7. CDR1 and CDR2 from the germline V gene are LGHNA and YSLEER. CDR3 size: 14 residues. The DNA of the CDR3 is TGCGCCAGCAGCCAAGATGGAGCTCGGGGGGCCCAGTACTTC. Translation gives CASSQDGARGAQYF.

The chain uses TRBV30 and TRBJ2-1, with 9 bases lining up with TRBD2. This CDR3 comprises 15 residues. In germline, CDR1 is GTSNPN, CDR2 SVGIG (reference sequence). The trim removed 1 base at V and 9 bases at J, leaving 10 bases unmatched. CDR3 nucleotide sequence: TGTGCCTGGAGTGGAAAAGGCCTAGCGGGAACTGAGCAGTTCTTC. Its translation is CAWSGKGLAGTEQFF.

This clone came up a few times. The chain recombines TRBV6-5 with TRBJ1-5; no clear D. Trimming took 2 bases from V and 2 from J, leaving 7 bases between them. The CDR3 runs to 14 residues. Per the germline V gene, CDR1 is MNHEY and CDR2 is SVGAGI. The CDR3 DNA reads TGTGCCAGCAGTTACCATACAGGCAATCAGCCCCAGCATTTT. Translating it yields CASSYHTGNQPQHF.